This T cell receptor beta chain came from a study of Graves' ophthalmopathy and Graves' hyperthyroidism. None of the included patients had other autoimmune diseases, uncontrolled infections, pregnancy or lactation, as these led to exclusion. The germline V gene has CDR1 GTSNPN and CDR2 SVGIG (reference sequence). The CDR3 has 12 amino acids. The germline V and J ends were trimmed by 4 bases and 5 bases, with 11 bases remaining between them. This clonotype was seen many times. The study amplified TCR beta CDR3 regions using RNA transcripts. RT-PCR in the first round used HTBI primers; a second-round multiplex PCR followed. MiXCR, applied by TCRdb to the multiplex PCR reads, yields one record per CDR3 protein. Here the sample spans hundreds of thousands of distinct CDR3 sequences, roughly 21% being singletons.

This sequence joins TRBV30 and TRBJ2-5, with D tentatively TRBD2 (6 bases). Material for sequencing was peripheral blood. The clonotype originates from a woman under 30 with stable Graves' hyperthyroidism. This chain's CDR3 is CAWTLAGETQYF. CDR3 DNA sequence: TGTGCCTGGACACTAGCCGGGGAGACCCAGTACTTC.